These T cell receptor beta chains were read from a single sample in a study of CD8+ T cells in alopecia areata. Clones were sequenced by immunoSEQ multiplex PCR, and TCRdb holds only the in-frame ones, with some missing. This table holds about 140,000 clones, around 87% found once. The sample consisted of CD8+ T cells sorted from blood, taken at week 4, from a patient treated with tofacitinib. The receptors shown here come from a human donor with alopecia areata. CDR3s include the opening cysteine and the closing phenylalanine or tryptophan. A D gene is named only where the DNA matches it firmly. Where a row states a size, it is once, few, many or the class of an expanded clone; other rows omit it.

D	V	J	size	DNA	CDR3
.	TRBV6-5	TRBJ1-2	.	TGTGCCAGCAGTCCCAGTACAAACTATGGCTACACCTTC	CASSPSTNYGYTF
TRBD2	TRBV7-6	TRBJ2-1	.	TGTGCCAGCAGCCCGGGGGGGCCCCACAATGAGCAGTTCTTC	CASSPGGPHNEQFF
.	TRBV29-1	TRBJ1-1	.	TGCAGCGTTGATAGCCGGAACACTGAAGCTTTCTTT	CSVDSRNTEAFF
.	TRBV9	TRBJ2-1	once	TGTGCCAGCAGCGTATCCGGGACCCCCCGCAATGAGCAGTTCTTC	CASSVSGTPRNEQFF
.	TRBV4-1	TRBJ2-7	.	TGCGCCAGCAGCCAAGGGCCCAGCTACTACGAGCAGTACTTC	CASSQGPSYYEQYF
.	TRBV16	TRBJ2-1	once	TGTGCCAGCAGCCAGAAACCTGAGGCCCTTCAGTTCTTC	CASSQKPEALQFF
.	TRBV6-1	TRBJ1-1	once	TGTGCCAGCAGTGAAGCGTTGGGACTGGAGCCTGAAGCTTTCTTT	CASSEALGLEPEAFF
.	TRBV9	TRBJ1-2	.	TGTGCCAGCAGCCTAAAAGGAGGCGGTGGCTACACCTTC	CASSLKGGGGYTF
.	TRBV6-5	TRBJ1-1	.	TGTGCCAGCAGAGTGGGGGAGTGGGCCACTGAAGCTTTCTTT	CASRVGEWATEAFF
.	TRBV6-1	TRBJ2-1	.	TGTGCCAGCAGTGAAACTAGTCTCAGAAATAACAATGAGCAGTTCTTC	CASSETSLRNNNEQFF
.	TRBV7-9	TRBJ2-2	.	TGTGCCAGCAGCTTAGGAAACAGTAACACCGGGGAGCTGTTTTTT	CASSLGNSNTGELFF
.	TRBV5-1	TRBJ2-3	once	TGCGCCAGCAGCCCCCTGGGCGGGGTCACAGATACGCAGTATTTT	CASSPLGGVTDTQYF
TRBD1	TRBV2	TRBJ2-7	.	TGTGCCAGCATGCCGGGACAGGGAATTCCCGAGCAGTACTTC	CASMPGQGIPEQYF
TRBD2	TRBV7-2	TRBJ2-7	.	TGTGCCCGCGGGGGTGGCGACGAGCAGTACTTC	CARGGGDEQYF
.	TRBV7-8	TRBJ2-2	.	TGTGCCAGCAGCTTAGGAGACGCCGGGGAGCTGTTTTTT	CASSLGDAGELFF
TRBD2	TRBV7-2	TRBJ2-1	.	TGTGCCAGCAGCTTCGGGGGGGTGGATGAGCAGTTCTTC	CASSFGGVDEQFF
TRBD1	TRBV7-9	TRBJ2-1	.	TGTGCCAGCAGCACTACCGGGACAGGGATAAATGAGCAGTTCTTC	CASSTTGTGINEQFF
TRBD2	TRBV30	TRBJ2-7	.	TGTGCCTGGAGTGTTAGACTAGCGGGTGTGTACGAGCAGTACTTC	CAWSVRLAGVYEQYF
.	TRBV19	TRBJ2-3	few	TGTGCCAGTAGTATAGACAGGGGCCTCACAGATACGCAGTATTTT	CASSIDRGLTDTQYF
TRBD1	TRBV7-9	TRBJ2-7	.	TGTGCCAGCAGCTTAAGCGACAGGGGGCCTTCCTACGAGCAGTACTTC	CASSLSDRGPSYEQYF
.	TRBV4-1	TRBJ1-1	.	TGCGCCAGCAGCCACCTGACAGATTTCACTGAAGCTTTCTTT	CASSHLTDFTEAFF
.	TRBV11-3	TRBJ2-7	.	TGTGCCAGCAGCCTTGGGCACTCCTACGAGCAGTACTTC	CASSLGHSYEQYF
TRBD2	TRBV27	TRBJ2-7	.	TGTGCCAGCAGTCAGAAGGGACTAGCGGGAGGGAACTACGAGCAGTACTTC	CASSQKGLAGGNYEQYF
TRBD2	TRBV19	TRBJ2-2	.	TGTGCCAGCACTAGCGGGACAGCTGGCGGGGAGCTGTTTTTT	CASTSGTAGGELFF
TRBD1	TRBV18	TRBJ2-5	.	TGTGCCAGCTCACCGGGACAGGGGGCTCCAGAGACCCAGTACTTC	CASSPGQGAPETQYF
.	TRBV4-2	TRBJ2-7	.	TGTGCCAGCAGCCAAGTCGAAGACTACGAGCAGTACTTC	CASSQVEDYEQYF
.	TRBV5-4	TRBJ1-1	.	TGTGCCAGCAGCTTGGTTCCAGCGAACACTGAAGCTTTCTTT	CASSLVPANTEAFF
.	TRBV29-1	TRBJ2-7	once	TGCAGCGTTGTCAGGGGCTACGAGCAGTACTTC	CSVVRGYEQYF
TRBD1	TRBV5-1	TRBJ2-7	once	TGCGCCAGCAGCTCCCGGGACAGAGCCTACGAGCAGTACTTC	CASSSRDRAYEQYF
TRBD1	TRBV30	TRBJ2-7	.	TGTGCCTGGAGTGTACCCCGTAGGACAGGCACCTACGAGCAGTACTTC	CAWSVPRRTGTYEQYF
.	TRBV5-6	TRBJ1-2	.	TGTGCCAGCAGCTTAACAGGGACCTATGGCTACACCTTC	CASSLTGTYGYTF